This T cell receptor beta chain was observed in a study of CD8+ T cells in alopecia areata. About the study: Treatment comprised oral tofacitinib, 5 to 10 mg twice daily, in treated patients. Study-wide results and limits: Numerous expanded lesional clones remained in scalp and blood during tofacitinib.

cDNA reverse transcribed from extracted RNA served as the sequencing template. Libraries were prepared by immunoSEQ multiplex PCR; TCRdb keeps only in-frame clonotypes and omits some of them. The profile shows roughly 100,000 clones, more than 75% of them singletons. There are 13 residues in the CDR3. Germline CDR1 SQVTM, CDR2 ANQGSEA. With V trimmed by 5 bases and J by 2 bases, 5 bases remained unmatched. As for this clone: Its specificity is unknown.

As to treatment: oral pan-JAK inhibitor, 5-10 mg twice daily. This chain uses TRBV29-1 with TRBJ2-7, with 8 bases lining up with TRBD2. The sample consisted of CD8+ T cells sorted from blood, taken at approximately week 34, from a patient treated with tofacitinib. The TCR comes from a human donor with alopecia areata. CDR3 residues: CSVIIAGTYEQYF. The CDR3 DNA is TGCAGCGTTATAATAGCGGGGACCTACGAGCAGTACTTC.